This T cell receptor beta chain was profiled in a study of OX40 agonist ivuxolimab in advanced cancers. Turning to the study itself: Partial responses occurred in three patients (one hepatocellular carcinoma, two cutaneous melanoma).

Whole-study results and caveats: Which antigen the expanded peripheral T cells recognized is unknown. More expanded clones were seen, on average, in CD8+ T cells than in CD4+. Among the lowest levels of clonal expansion were found in partial responders at 0.1-3.0 mg/kg.

As regards this clone: Its antigen is undetermined. One end of the junction fails to match germline, which may point to a read error. Distinct nucleotide sequences in the sample also encode this CDR3.

From germline, CDR1 is MGHRA and CDR2 YSYEKL. CDR3 length: 14 residues. TCRdb keeps only in-frame clones here, not all; method: immunoSEQ multiplex PCR. The sample includes 40,000 to 60,000 clones, 88% of them seen just once. The sample in question was CD4+ or CD8+ T cells sorted from blood, obtained in a trial of the OX40 agonist ivuxolimab. This chain links TRBV4-1 with TRBJ1-1; perhaps TRBD1 as D (5 bases). The TCR originated in an adult with an advanced solid tumor such as melanoma, head and neck, liver or kidney cancer. CDR3: CASSLIRDSPEAFF. CDR3 in DNA: TGCGCCAGCAGCCTTATCAGGGATTCTCCTGAGGCTTTCTTT.